The next 32 T cell receptor beta chains were all read from a single sample in a study of control samples from healthy donors and cancer patients. Clones were sequenced by immunoSEQ multiplex PCR, and TCRdb holds only the in-frame ones, with some missing. The sample holds 150,000 to 180,000 clones, about 93% seen once. The sequenced sample consisted of blood. These receptors all come from a man over 45 in good health.

The chain recombines TRBV30 with TRBJ2-5; D gene ambiguous. Germline values: CDR1 GTSNPN, CDR2 SVGIG (reference sequence). CDR3 length: 13 amino acids. V was trimmed by 3 bases and J by 2 bases, leaving 10 bases between them. Here the CDR3 reads CAWRSRSQETQYF. CDR3 coding DNA: TGTGCCTGGAGATCCAGATCTCAAGAGACCCAGTACTTC.

The CDR3 reads CASSLTSGTGELFF. The CDR3 DNA sequence: TGCGCCAGTTCACTTACTAGCGGCACCGGGGAGCTGTTTTTT. The chain employs TRBV5-1 and TRBJ2-2; 8 bases line up with TRBD2. The V segment lost 8 bases and the J segment 4 bases; nucleotides outside the gene matches: 7. CDR3 length equals 14 residues. Looked up from germline, CDR1 is SGHRS and CDR2 is YFSETQ.

On this clone: One end of the junction varies from germline; a read error may be responsible. J is TRBJ2-1 and V is TRBV7-8, with no clear D. Germline CDR1 is SGHVS and CDR2 is FQNEAQ. This CDR3 spans 11 amino acids. CDR3 sequence reads: CASSLDSRQFF. For the CDR3, the DNA is TGTGCCAGCAGTTTAGACTCCCGGCAGTTCTTC.

The DNA of the CDR3 is TGTGCCAGTAGTCGGTCAGGTGACTATGGCTACACCTTC. It is translated as CASSRSGDYGYTF. The chain links TRBV19 to TRBJ1-2; unclear D gene. Trimming removed 5 bases at V and 3 bases at J, with 10 bases between. Germline V gene data show CDR1 as LNHDA and CDR2 as SQIVND (reference sequence). The CDR3 is made up of 13 amino acids. Based on the CDR3 plus reference TRBV19 and TRBJ1-2, the full variable domain is DGGITQSPKYLFRKEGQNVTLSCEQNLNHDAMYWYRQDPGQGLRLIYYSQIVNDFQKGDIAEGYSVSREKKESFPLTVTSAQKNPTAFYLCASSRSGDYGYTFGSGTRLTVV.

The genes are TRBV10-3 and TRBJ1-3; no definite D call. The V end was cut by 0 bases, the J end by 0 bases, with 9 bases between. The CDR3 consists of 16 residues. CDR1 is ENHRY and CDR2 is SYGVKD in the germline V gene. As DNA, the CDR3 is TGTGCCATCAGTGAGTCGATTTCAGGCTCTGGAAACACCATATATTTT. This translates into CAISESISGSGNTIYF.

The CDR3 spells CASSTGQGDAFF. The CDR3 DNA reads as TGTGCCAGCTCGACGGGACAGGGGGATGCTTTCTTT. This sequence joins TRBV18 and TRBJ1-1; 11 positions agree with TRBD1. V lost 6 bases, J lost 11 bases, and 5 bases stayed unmatched. In germline, CDR1 is KGHSH, CDR2 LQKENI. The CDR3 covers 12 residues.

The V and J genes are TRBV7-6 and TRBJ1-5; D gene uncertain. Per the germline V gene, CDR1 is SGHVS and CDR2 is FNYEAQ. The CDR3 is 15 residues long. V was trimmed by 1 base and J by 4 bases, leaving 11 bases between them. The CDR3 sequence: CASSLDTDGNQPQHF. In DNA, the CDR3 is TGTGCCAGCAGCTTAGATACGGATGGAAATCAGCCCCAGCATTTT.

This chain connects TRBV9 to TRBJ2-2; 8 bases line up with TRBD1. CDR3 length equals 15 residues. Losses at the gene ends were 3 bases for V and 6 bases for J; bases not matched to a gene: 7. Germline CDR1 and CDR2: SGDLS and YYNGEE. The CDR3 nucleotides are TGTGCCAGCAGCGCGACTACAGGGGGGCCCGGGGAGCTGTTTTTT. Translated, it gives CASSATTGGPGELFF.

The chain employs TRBV10-2 and TRBJ2-7, with no clear D. There are 11 residues in the CDR3. Per the germline V gene, CDR1 is WSHSY and CDR2 is SAAADI. V lost 2 bases to trimming and J lost 3 bases, with 2 bases between them. In nucleotides, the CDR3 is TGCGCCAGCAGTGAGCACTACGAGCAGTACTTC. Translated, it gives CASSEHYEQYF.

V gene TRBV19 combines with J gene TRBJ2-1; 10 bases are a match to TRBD2. J lost 9 bases, V lost 8 bases, and 7 bases had no gene match. Germline CDR1 reads LNHDA; CDR2 reads SQIVND (reference sequence). The CDR3 has 13 residues. For the CDR3, the DNA is TGTGCCAGTCAGCGGGAGGGCCTGGGTGAGCAGTTCTTC. This gives the protein CASQREGLGEQFF.

The rearrangement joins TRBV25-1 to TRBJ1-1; no definite D call. CDR1 is MGHDK, CDR2 SYGVNS, per germline. The CDR3 runs to 16 residues. V was clipped by 3 bases and J by 3 bases, with 17 bases between them. The chain's CDR3 is CASSDWDPGIDTEAFF. The CDR3 DNA reads as TGTGCCAGCAGTGATTGGGATCCCGGGATAGACACTGAAGCTTTCTTT.

CDR3 region: CASSLAVGTDTQYF. The CDR3, as DNA: TGTGCCAGCAGCCTAGCGGTCGGCACAGATACGCAGTATTTT. The J gene is TRBJ2-3, the V gene TRBV6-5; TRBD2 agrees at 7 bases. CDR3 size: 14 residues. Germline V gene sequence: CDR1 MNHEY, CDR2 SVGAGI. V shed 6 bases and J 1 base; nucleotides not matched to a gene: 4.

V is TRBV18 and J is TRBJ1-5; a possible D gene is TRBD1 (5 bases). Per the germline V gene, CDR1 is KGHSH and CDR2 is LQKENI. This CDR3 is built from 14 residues. The V and J ends lost 8 bases and 6 bases respectively, with 17 bases between them. The CDR3 loop reads CASASGAGSQPQHF. CDR3 coding DNA: TGTGCCAGCGCCTCAGGAGCAGGGAGTCAGCCCCAGCATTTT.

The rearrangement uses TRBV28 and TRBJ1-4; no firm D call. The germline CDR1 and CDR2 sequences are MDHEN and SYDVKM. The CDR3 loop spans 14 amino acids. V gave up 6 bases and J gave up 6 bases, with 14 bases separating them. CDR3 amino acids: CASRPGGLDEKLFF. In DNA, the CDR3 is TGTGCCAGCAGGCCGGGCGGTTTGGATGAAAAACTGTTTTTT. Drawing the rest from reference TRBV28 and TRBJ1-4, the complete variable domain is DVKVTQSSRYLVKRTGEKVFLECVQDMDHENMFWYRQDPGLGLRLIYFSYDVKMKEKGDIPEGYSVSREKKERFSLILESASTNQTSMYLCASRPGGLDEKLFFGSGTQLSVL.

The chain has TRBV24-1 and TRBJ2-7; D gene unclear. Trimming stripped 4 bases from V and 4 bases from J, with 22 bases between. Germline V gene data show CDR1 as KGHDR and CDR2 as SFDVKD. The CDR3 contains 17 residues. CDR3 amino acids: CATSELISFRSYYEQYF. The DNA for the CDR3 is TGTGCCACCAGTGAATTAATCAGCTTCCGATCCTATTACGAGCAGTACTTC.

CDR3 region: CASADGNTGELFF. CDR3 in DNA: TGCGCCAGCGCTGACGGGAACACCGGGGAGCTGTTTTTT. This rearrangement joins TRBV10-1 to TRBJ2-2; D gene unclear. V was shortened by 8 bases and J by 1 base, with 8 bases between the two germline ends. This CDR3 is built from 13 residues. CDR1 WNHNN and CDR2 SYGVQD come from the germline V gene (reference sequence).

The chain has TRBV28 and TRBJ2-3; 11 bases agree with TRBD2. CDR1 is MDHEN and CDR2 is SYDVKM in the germline V gene. CDR3 length: 17 amino acids. V dropped 3 bases and J dropped 6; count of bases not matched to a gene: 11. The CDR3: CASSFPPLAGVRDTQYF. CDR3 DNA sequence: TGTGCCAGCAGTTTCCCCCCACTAGCGGGAGTAAGGGATACGCAGTATTTT.

The gene calls are TRBV6-6 and TRBJ2-7, with 10 bases identical to TRBD1. The CDR3 sequence is 14 residues long. CDR1 is MNHNY, CDR2 SVGAGI, per germline (reference sequence). With V trimmed by 7 bases and J by 3 bases, 6 bases remained unmatched. The CDR3 loop is CASTPRTGGYEQYF. CDR3 DNA sequence: TGTGCCAGCACCCCAAGGACAGGGGGCTACGAGCAGTACTTC.

V gene TRBV28 combines with J gene TRBJ1-4; perhaps TRBD1 as D (6 bases). The V end was cut by 10 bases, the J end by 6 bases, with 15 bases between. CDR1 is MDHEN, CDR2 SYDVKM, per germline. The CDR3 sequence is 13 residues long. The CDR3 is CATKGGPDEKLFF. CDR3 in DNA: TGTGCCACCAAGGGGGGCCCGGATGAAAAACTGTTTTTT.

The chain recombines TRBV4-1 with TRBJ1-4, with 7 bases that match TRBD1. The CDR3 has 14 amino acids. Trimming removed 2 bases from V and 4 bases from J; junction bases left unmatched: 1. In germline, CDR1 is MGHRA, CDR2 YSYEKL. The CDR3 here is CASSQRDSNEKLFF. The CDR3 DNA sequence: TGCGCCAGCAGCCAACGGGACAGTAATGAAAAACTGTTTTTT.

This chain joins TRBV15 and TRBJ2-7; 7 bases match TRBD2. Germline CDR1 reads LNHNV; CDR2 reads YYDKDF (reference sequence). CDR3 length: 16 residues. Losses at the gene ends were 0 bases for V and 4 bases for J; bases not matched to a gene: 9. Written as DNA, the CDR3 is TGTGCCACCAGCAGAGATCAGGGAGCGGGGCAGTACGAGCAGTACTTC. Translation: CATSRDQGAGQYEQYF. Combining the CDR3 with reference TRBV15 and TRBJ2-7 gives the whole variable domain DAMVIQNPRYQVTQFGKPVTLSCSQTLNHNVMYWYQQKSSQAPKLLFHYYDKDFNNEADTPDNFQSRRPNTSFCFLDIRSPGLGDTAMYLCATSRDQGAGQYEQYFGPGTRLTVT.

The chain joins TRBV18 to TRBJ2-2; 10 positions match TRBD1. Unmatched junction bases numbered 5, after V lost 6 bases and J lost 7 bases. Germline CDR1 and CDR2: KGHSH and LQKENI. The CDR3 sequence is 14 residues long. For the CDR3, the DNA is TGTGCCAGCTCGCCGGACAGGGGGTACGGGGAGCTGTTTTTT. Translated: CASSPDRGYGELFF.

This chain uses TRBV19 with TRBJ2-1; tentative D call: TRBD2 (6 bases). This CDR3 comprises 14 residues. Germline assignment: CDR1 LNHDA and CDR2 SQIVND (reference sequence). V was shortened by 8 bases and J by 2 bases, with 13 bases between the two germline ends. CDR3 sequence reads: CASRDSPTYNEQFF. The CDR3 region has the DNA TGTGCCAGTCGGGACTCCCCCACCTACAATGAGCAGTTCTTC.

The chain recombines TRBV4-2 with TRBJ1-1, with D perhaps TRBD1 (5 bases). The germline gives CDR1 LGHNA, CDR2 YNFKEQ. V was pared by 1 base and J by 0 bases, with 9 bases between. The CDR3 contains 15 residues. The CDR3 spells CASSQGDRLNTEAFF. Written as DNA, the CDR3 is TGTGCCAGCAGCCAAGGTGACAGACTGAACACTGAAGCTTTCTTT.

The chain carries TRBV10-2 and TRBJ2-7, with 7 bases aligning to TRBD2. Germline CDR1 reads WSHSY; CDR2 reads SAAADI. V gave up 0 bases and J gave up 0 bases; unmatched junction bases: 2. The CDR3 contains 15 residues. As DNA, the CDR3 is TGCGCCAGCAGTGAGTCTGGCGGGGGCTCCTACGAGCAGTACTTC. Translated: CASSESGGGSYEQYF.

The rearrangement uses TRBV4-2 and TRBJ1-2; D remains ambiguous. CDR1 is LGHNA, CDR2 YNFKEQ, per germline. The V gene lost 1 base and the J gene lost 4 bases, with 13 bases spanning the gap. The CDR3 runs 15 residues. The CDR3 spells CASSQGGGGIYGYTF. The CDR3, as DNA: TGTGCCAGCAGCCAAGGAGGTGGAGGGATCTATGGCTACACCTTC.

The chain joins TRBV29-1 to TRBJ2-3; TRBD2 agrees at 12 bases. The CDR3 contains 15 residues. The germline V gene has CDR1 SQVTM and CDR2 ANQGSEA. The V gene end was trimmed by 0 bases and the J gene end by 7 bases; junction bases not matched to a gene: 5. CDR3 sequence: CSVEDPGTSGYTQYF. The CDR3 bases are TGCAGCGTTGAAGATCCTGGGACTAGCGGGTATACGCAGTATTTT.

The chain links TRBV3-1 (or the pseudogene TRBV3-2) to TRBJ2-7; no clear D gene. V dropped 0 bases and J dropped 6 bases, with 12 bases sitting between them. Germline CDR1 is LGHDT and CDR2 is YNNKEL (reference sequence). This CDR3 has 14 amino acids. The CDR3 reads CASSQDLGSVEQYF. In nucleotides, the CDR3 is TGTGCCAGCAGCCAAGACCTGGGAAGCGTCGAGCAGTACTTC.

The chain uses TRBV24-1 and TRBJ2-3; 10 positions agree with TRBD1. This CDR3 contains 16 residues. The J segment lost 5 bases and the V segment lost 6 bases, leaving 10 bases of the junction unmatched. The V gene's germline CDR1 is KGHDR and CDR2 SFDVKD. The CDR3 DNA sequence: TGTGCCACCAGTATCCCCGGGACAGGGGAGGGAGATACGCAGTATTTT. Its protein product is CATSIPGTGEGDTQYF.

The genes are TRBV28 and TRBJ2-2; D perhaps matches TRBD2 (7 bases). The length of the CDR3 is 14 residues. The V end was cut by 8 bases, the J end by 0 bases, with 10 bases between. Germline V gene sequence: CDR1 MDHEN, CDR2 SYDVKM. The chain's CDR3 is CASWGGANTGELFF. DNA of the CDR3: TGTGCCAGCTGGGGGGGCGCGAACACCGGGGAGCTGTTTTTT.

This chain links TRBV11-2 with TRBJ2-3; 9 bases map to TRBD1. The CDR3 loop spans 16 amino acids. With 7 bases clipped from V and 2 bases from J, the junction kept 10 bases outside the gene matches. The germline V gene encodes CDR1 SGHAT and CDR2 FQNNGV. CDR3 region: CASKPRTGVNTDTQYF. CDR3 DNA sequence: TGTGCCAGCAAGCCCCGGACAGGGGTTAACACAGATACGCAGTATTTT.

The rearrangement links TRBV3-1 (or the pseudogene TRBV3-2) to TRBJ2-7; D is uncertain. The germline CDR1 and CDR2 sequences are LGHDT and YNNKEL (reference sequence). V was trimmed by 0 bases and J by 3 bases, leaving 9 bases between them. This CDR3 has 14 amino acids. In DNA, the CDR3 is TGTGCCAGCAGCCAAGATGCAGCGTTCTACGAGCAGTACTTC. This sequence encodes CASSQDAAFYEQYF.